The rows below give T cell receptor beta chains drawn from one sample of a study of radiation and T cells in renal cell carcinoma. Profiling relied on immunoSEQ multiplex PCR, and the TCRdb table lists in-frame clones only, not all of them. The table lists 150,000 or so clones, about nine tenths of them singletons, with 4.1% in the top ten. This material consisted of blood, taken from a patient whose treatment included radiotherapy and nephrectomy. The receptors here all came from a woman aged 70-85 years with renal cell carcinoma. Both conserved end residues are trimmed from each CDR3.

CDR3 protein: ASSYLDRGIDEQF
V gene: TRBV5-1
J gene: TRBJ2-1

CDR3 protein: ASSLPGGTNEKLF
V gene: TRBV5-1
J gene: TRBJ1-4

CDR3 protein: ASSLGLSPLH
V gene: TRBV7-9
J gene: TRBJ1-6

CDR3 protein: ASSPLGQASSYEQY
V gene: TRBV18
J gene: TRBJ2-7

CDR3 protein: ASSLGEGAKNIQY
V gene: TRBV4-2
J gene: TRBJ2-4

CDR3 protein: ASSLTGSTEAF
V gene: TRBV5-4
J gene: TRBJ1-1

CDR3 protein: ASSFSMIVTTVMNTEAF
V gene: TRBV27
J gene: TRBJ1-1

CDR3 protein: AWSVSRGPAAQH
V gene: TRBV30
J gene: TRBJ1-5

CDR3 protein: AWTPSSEAF
V gene: TRBV30
J gene: TRBJ1-1

CDR3 protein: ASSRGLVNTEAF
V gene: TRBV5-1
J gene: TRBJ1-1

CDR3 protein: ASSVAVAGGQGNEQF
V gene: TRBV9
J gene: TRBJ2-1

CDR3 protein: ASSLAGSNSGNTIY
V gene: TRBV5-1
J gene: TRBJ1-3

CDR3 protein: ASSLGTGGEETQY
V gene: TRBV7-7
J gene: TRBJ2-5

CDR3 protein: ASLPGRGTEAF
V gene: TRBV19
J gene: TRBJ1-1

CDR3 protein: ASSPGTSGGRDIQY
V gene: TRBV7-2
J gene: TRBJ2-4

CDR3 protein: AWSPGQSNQPQH
V gene: TRBV30
J gene: TRBJ1-5

CDR3 protein: ASSRDTSEEKLF
V gene: TRBV5-1
J gene: TRBJ1-4

CDR3 protein: ASSRGADNQPQH
V gene: TRBV18
J gene: TRBJ1-5

CDR3 protein: ASSPDAWGREKLF
V gene: TRBV27
J gene: TRBJ1-4

CDR3 protein: ASRFSGGAGEQY
V gene: TRBV6-6
J gene: TRBJ2-7

CDR3 protein: ASSHPDRVGYGYT
V gene: TRBV4-1
J gene: TRBJ1-2

CDR3 protein: ASSEASPYGYT
V gene: TRBV6-1
J gene: TRBJ1-2

CDR3 protein: ASSPSGTRNNEQF
V gene: TRBV6-6
J gene: TRBJ2-1

CDR3 protein: ASNPGQGPTDTQY
V gene: TRBV5-1
J gene: TRBJ2-3

CDR3 protein: ASSGPKADYGYT
V gene: TRBV6-6
J gene: TRBJ1-2

CDR3 protein: ASSLSLDRRGAF
V gene: TRBV7-2
J gene: TRBJ1-1

CDR3 protein: ASSLGQTRTEAF
V gene: TRBV28
J gene: TRBJ1-1

CDR3 protein: AWKGYANEKLF
V gene: TRBV30
J gene: TRBJ1-4

CDR3 protein: ASSSGGYTEAF
V gene: TRBV5-1
J gene: TRBJ1-1

CDR3 protein: ASSFPDGTRGYGYT
V gene: TRBV7-9
J gene: TRBJ1-2

CDR3 protein: ASSLTGDYGYT
V gene: TRBV5-1
J gene: TRBJ1-2

CDR3 protein: ASSQGDYNSPLH
V gene: TRBV7-2
J gene: TRBJ1-6

CDR3 protein: ASSMGLAGLTGELF
V gene: TRBV7-6
J gene: TRBJ2-2

CDR3 protein: ASSLGPQGQETQY
V gene: TRBV7-7
J gene: TRBJ2-5

CDR3 protein: ASRAGLEQY
V gene: TRBV6-1
J gene: TRBJ2-7

CDR3 protein: ASSIGDRGEQPQH
V gene: TRBV19
J gene: TRBJ1-5

CDR3 protein: ASSLGPRAAREAF
V gene: TRBV5-4
J gene: TRBJ1-1

CDR3 protein: ASSLGMNTEAF
V gene: TRBV5-1
J gene: TRBJ1-1

CDR3 protein: ASSKDRGTEAF
V gene: TRBV19
J gene: TRBJ1-1

CDR3 protein: ASRTGSGANVLT
V gene: TRBV19
J gene: TRBJ2-6

CDR3 protein: ASSPRGDPQETQY
V gene: TRBV9
J gene: TRBJ2-5

CDR3 protein: AWSPGPLFSPLH
V gene: TRBV30
J gene: TRBJ1-6

CDR3 protein: ASRRDGDNSPLH
V gene: TRBV25-1
J gene: TRBJ1-6

CDR3 protein: ASKIQGAAGYT
V gene: TRBV27
J gene: TRBJ1-2

CDR3 protein: ASSSGLAGGVLSNEQF
V gene: TRBV5-1
J gene: TRBJ2-1